Below are 19 T cell receptor beta chains sequenced from a single sample in a study of T cell repertoires in cytomegalovirus infection. Via MiXCR, TCRdb re-called the reads, giving one row per CDR3 protein. This sample yields roughly 500,000 distinct CDR3 sequences, of which 16% are seen a single time; around 25% belongs to the top ten. The sample was CD8+ T cells from PBMCs. The receptors were gathered from a human donor in good health (CMV status not recorded). Some clones in this sample may be carry-over from other donors' samples.

This clonotype was detected ten times or more. This rearrangement joins TRBV20-1 to TRBJ1-2, with TRBD1 matching 7 bases. Germline V lookup: CDR1 DFQATT, CDR2 SNEGSKA (reference sequence). This CDR3 has 15 amino acids. The V gene end was trimmed by 0 bases and the J gene end by 1 base; junction bases not matched to a gene: 5. CDR3 bases: TGCAGTGCTAGAGATCCAGGGGGTCATAACTATGGCTACACCTTC. Its protein product is CSARDPGGHNYGYTF.

The CDR3: CASSQVEAGDYEQYF. CDR3 bases: TGCGCCAGCAGCCAAGTAGAAGCCGGGGACTACGAGCAGTACTTC. The chain recombines TRBV4-1 with TRBJ2-7; D may be TRBD2 (5 bases). The CDR3 length is 15 residues. From germline, CDR1 is MGHRA and CDR2 YSYEKL. V lost 1 base to trimming and J lost 3 bases, with 13 bases between them.

The chain links TRBV7-6 to TRBJ2-7; D is unresolved. This CDR3 comprises 13 residues. Between the trimmed V and J ends, which lost 1 base and 2 bases, there was a span of 6 bases. Germline CDR1 is SGHVS and CDR2 is FNYEAQ. CDR3 sequence: CASSLGVPYEQYF. CDR3 bases: TGTGCCAGCAGCTTAGGAGTTCCCTACGAGCAGTACTTC. Together with reference TRBV7-6 and TRBJ2-7, the CDR3 gives the full variable domain: GAGVSQSPRYKVTKRGQDVALRCDPISGHVSLYWYRQALGQGPEFLTYFNYEAQQDKSGLPNDRFSAERPEGSISTLTIQRTEQRDSAMYRCASSLGVPYEQYFGPGTRLTVT.

This clonotype has ten or more counts. This chain connects TRBV27 to TRBJ1-2, with a possible D match to TRBD1 (6 bases). The germline CDR1 and CDR2 sequences are MNHEY and SMNVEV (reference sequence). The CDR3 runs to 12 residues. The ends were cut back, 8 bases at V and 6 bases at J, with 13 bases in the middle. In DNA, the CDR3 is TGTGCCAGCGCGACAGGATTTGATGGCTACACCTTC. Protein sequence: CASATGFDGYTF.

This rearrangement joins TRBV10-3 to TRBJ1-1, with D maybe TRBD1 (5 bases). V dropped 3 bases and J dropped 4 bases, with 12 bases sitting between them. Germline V gene sequence: CDR1 ENHRY, CDR2 SYGVKD. This CDR3 spans 14 amino acids. The CDR3 DNA reads as TGTGCCATCAGTGACTTCGGTAGGGGCACTGAAGCTTTCTTT. It encodes CAISDFGRGTEAFF.

The CDR3 protein is CASSLSGDRSWEQYF. Here the CDR3 DNA reads TGTGCCAGCAGTTTATCTGGGGACAGGTCTTGGGAGCAGTACTTC. This sequence joins TRBV27 and TRBJ2-7; 8 bases are a match to TRBD1. The V gene end was trimmed by 0 bases and the J gene end by 7 bases; junction bases not matched to a gene: 8. Germline CDR1 MNHEY, CDR2 SMNVEV (reference sequence). The CDR3 has 15 residues.

This clonotype was counted only a few times. V usage is TRBV11-2 and J usage is TRBJ1-3; 7 nucleotides line up with TRBD1. Germline CDR1 and CDR2: SGHAT and FQNNGV. The CDR3 contains 15 residues. V lost 5 bases, J lost 2 bases, and 6 bases stayed unmatched. The CDR3 spells CASSQPGQTGNTIYF. The CDR3 bases are TGTGCCAGCAGCCAGCCGGGACAGACTGGAAACACCATATATTTT.

Ten or more counts support this clonotype. The V and J genes are TRBV11-2 and TRBJ2-1; TRBD1 matches 7 bases. Germline loops: CDR1 SGHAT, CDR2 FQNNGV. The V and J ends lost 5 bases and 7 bases, in that order; junction bases with no gene match: 11. CDR3 size: 15 residues. The CDR3 is CASSTGDSPRNEQFF. The CDR3 nucleotides are TGTGCCAGCAGCACCGGGGACAGCCCGAGGAATGAGCAGTTCTTC.

This clonotype was observed a handful of times. The V call is TRBV9, the J call TRBJ1-1; no clear D gene. CDR1 SGDLS and CDR2 YYNGEE come from the germline V gene. V lost 0 bases, J lost 3 bases, and 9 bases lay in between. The CDR3 sequence is 14 residues long. For the CDR3, the DNA is TGTGCCAGCAGCGTAGACAGTTCGTACACTGAAGCTTTCTTT. This translates into CASSVDSSYTEAFF.

With regard to this clonotype: Just one base apart from a much larger clone, this may be a read error. The chain is built from TRBV12-3 or TRBV12-4 and TRBJ2-1; D not resolved. The V end lost 2 bases, the J end lost 8 bases, and 25 bases lay between the germline ends. The CDR3 extends over 18 amino acids. CDR3 DNA sequence: TGTGCCAGCAGTTTAAACAGTGATCGGTTTCCAGCTATCTATGAGCAGTTCTTC. Its translation is CASSLNSDRFPAIYEQFF.

CDR3 bases: TGTGCCAGCGGGGGACTAGCGGTTAACACCGGGGAGCTGTTTTTT. Protein sequence: CASGGLAVNTGELFF. The chain links TRBV12-3 or TRBV12-4 to TRBJ2-2; 11 bases are a match to TRBD2. The CDR3 is made up of 15 amino acids. V dropped 8 bases and J dropped 2; count of bases not matched to a gene: 4.

The chain is built from TRBV12-5 and TRBJ1-1; D not resolved. This CDR3 spans 15 amino acids. Deletions cut 2 bases from V and 3 bases from J, with 13 bases between. Germline V gene sequence: CDR1 LGHNT, CDR2 FRNRAP. CDR3 region: CASGLSGYEYTEAFF. DNA for the CDR3: TGTGCTAGTGGTTTGTCGGGGTACGAGTACACTGAAGCTTTCTTT.

In this sample, this clonotype turned up many times. The rearrangement joins TRBV12-5 to TRBJ2-7; possibly TRBD2 for D (5 bases). The CDR3 is 14 amino acids. The germline V and J ends were trimmed by 4 bases and 3 bases, with 13 bases remaining between them. Germline CDR1 reads LGHNT; CDR2 reads FRNRAP. The CDR3 nucleotides are TGTGCTAGTGGTTCATCCACCGCGGGCTACGAGCAGTACTTC. Its protein is CASGSSTAGYEQYF.

The chain's CDR3 is CASSSGLKNQPQHF. CDR3 DNA sequence: TGTGCCAGCAGTTCCGGACTTAAAAATCAGCCCCAGCATTTT. The V call is TRBV27, the J call TRBJ1-5; D gene uncertain. V shed 4 bases and J shed 4 bases, with 11 bases lying between them. Looked up from germline, CDR1 is MNHEY and CDR2 is SMNVEV (reference sequence). CDR3 length: 14 amino acids.

This clonotype was seen at least ten times. CDR3 DNA sequence: TGCGCCAGCAGCCAAGTACTAGCGGGGTTAGACTACAATGAGCAGTTCTTC. It encodes CASSQVLAGLDYNEQFF. The chain carries TRBV4-1 and TRBJ2-1, with 10 positions matching TRBD2. V was clipped by 1 base and J by 3 bases; unmatched bases: 6. There are 17 residues in the CDR3. The germline CDR1 and CDR2 sequences are MGHRA and YSYEKL.

This clonotype was counted between two and nine times. V usage is TRBV15 and J usage is TRBJ1-6, with 7 bases aligning to TRBD1. Trimming removed 0 bases from V and 3 bases from J; junction bases left unmatched: 2. The CDR3 loop spans 16 amino acids. In germline, CDR1 is LNHNV, CDR2 YYDKDF (reference sequence). The CDR3 protein is CATSREDRLYNSPLHF. The CDR3, as DNA: TGTGCCACCAGCAGAGAGGACAGGCTCTATAATTCACCCCTCCACTTT.

J is TRBJ1-5 and V is TRBV15, with TRBD1 matching 7 bases. With 1 base clipped from V and 0 bases from J, the junction kept 6 bases outside the gene matches. CDR3 length equals 17 residues. The germline CDR1 and CDR2 sequences are LNHNV and YYDKDF (reference sequence). DNA of the CDR3: TGTGCCACCAGCAGAGGAACAGGGGCCGCTAGCAATCAGCCCCAGCATTTT. It translates to CATSRGTGAASNQPQHF.

As to this clonotype: One base away lies a much larger clone, so this may be a sequencing read error. The chain couples TRBV7-3 to TRBJ1-2; no definite D call. The CDR3 totals 14 residues. V lost 7 bases to trimming and J lost 2 bases, with 14 bases between them. Germline V CDR1 and CDR2: SGHTA, FQGTGA. The DNA for the CDR3 is TGTGCCAGCACCCCTCCGGTACAGAACTATGGCTACACCTTC. Translated, it gives CASTPPVQNYGYTF.

This clonotype showed up just a few times. V and J are TRBV29-1 and TRBJ2-2; possible D gene TRBD1, 6 bases. In germline, CDR1 is SQVTM, CDR2 ANQGSEA. Trimming pared 5 bases from V and 0 bases from J, leaving 10 bases between. The CDR3 is 14 amino acids. The CDR3 region has the DNA TGCAGCGTTTCGACAGGCGCGAACACCGGGGAGCTGTTTTTT. This sequence encodes CSVSTGANTGELFF.